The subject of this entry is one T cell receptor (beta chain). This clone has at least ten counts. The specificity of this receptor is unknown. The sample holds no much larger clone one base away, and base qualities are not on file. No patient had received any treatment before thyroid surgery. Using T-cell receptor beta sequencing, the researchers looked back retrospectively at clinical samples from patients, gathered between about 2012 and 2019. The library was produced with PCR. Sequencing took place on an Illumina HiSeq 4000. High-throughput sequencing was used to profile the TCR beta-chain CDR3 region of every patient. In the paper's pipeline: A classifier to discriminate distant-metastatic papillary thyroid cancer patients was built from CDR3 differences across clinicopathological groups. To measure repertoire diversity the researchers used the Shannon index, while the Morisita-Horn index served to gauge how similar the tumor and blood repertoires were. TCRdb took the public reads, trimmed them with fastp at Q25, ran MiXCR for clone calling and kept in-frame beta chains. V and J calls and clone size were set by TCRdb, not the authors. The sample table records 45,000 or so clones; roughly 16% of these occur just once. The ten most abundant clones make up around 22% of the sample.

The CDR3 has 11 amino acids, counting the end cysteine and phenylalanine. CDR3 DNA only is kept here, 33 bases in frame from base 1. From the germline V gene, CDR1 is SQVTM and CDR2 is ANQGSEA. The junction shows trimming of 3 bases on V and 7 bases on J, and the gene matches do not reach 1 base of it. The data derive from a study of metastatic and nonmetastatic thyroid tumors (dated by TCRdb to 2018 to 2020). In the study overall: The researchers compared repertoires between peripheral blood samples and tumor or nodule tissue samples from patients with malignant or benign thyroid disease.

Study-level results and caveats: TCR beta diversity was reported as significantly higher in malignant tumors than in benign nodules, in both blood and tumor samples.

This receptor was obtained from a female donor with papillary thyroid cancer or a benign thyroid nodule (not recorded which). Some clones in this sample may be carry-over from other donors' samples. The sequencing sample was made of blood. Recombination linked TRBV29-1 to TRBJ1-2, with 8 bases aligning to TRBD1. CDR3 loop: CSVDQGAGYTF. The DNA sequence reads TGCAGCGTTGACCAGGGGGCTGGCTACACCTTC.